A single sample is the source of the 6 T cell receptor beta chains below, sequenced in a study of blood T cell repertoires in COVID-19. Some clones are missing from TCRdb's copy, which holds only in-frame ones; the method was immunoSEQ multiplex PCR. This sample has about 150,000 clones, with around 82% found just once. Source material: peripheral blood. These TCRs come from a man in his 60s with COVID-19, enrolled during active disease.

V gene TRBV7-9 combines with J gene TRBJ1-2; D is possibly TRBD1 (5 bases). This CDR3 has 15 amino acids. The V gene's germline CDR1 is SEHNR and CDR2 FQNEAQ (reference sequence). V was trimmed by 3 bases and J by 2 bases, leaving 13 bases between them. CDR3 loop: CASSFQGSTNYGYTF. Here the CDR3 DNA reads TGTGCCAGCAGCTTCCAGGGATCTACAAACTATGGCTACACCTTC.

The chain uses TRBV7-2 and TRBJ1-2, with 8 bases aligning to TRBD1. Per germline, CDR1 SGHTA and CDR2 FQGNSA. The CDR3 consists of 13 residues. With 4 bases clipped from V and 5 bases from J, the junction kept 3 bases outside the gene matches. The CDR3 protein is CASSSGGGYGYTF. CDR3 bases: TGTGCCAGCAGCTCAGGGGGCGGGTATGGCTACACCTTC.

The J gene is TRBJ1-4, the V gene TRBV19; a possible D gene is TRBD1 (5 bases). V lost 6 bases to trimming and J lost 0 bases, with 11 bases between them. The CDR3 sequence is 15 residues long. Germline V gene data show CDR1 as LNHDA and CDR2 as SQIVND (reference sequence). CDR3 sequence (DNA): TGTGCCAGTAGCGCCACAGGCGCAACTAATGAAAAACTGTTTTTT. It encodes CASSATGATNEKLFF.

Written as DNA, the CDR3 is TGTGCCACCAAACTCACGGCAGGGGGCACAGATACGCAGTATTTT. Translation gives CATKLTAGGTDTQYF. The chain uses TRBV15 and TRBJ2-3; a weak D match, TRBD1 (6 bases). CDR3 length: 15 residues. The germline V gene encodes CDR1 LNHNV and CDR2 YYDKDF (reference sequence). V lost 7 bases, J lost 1 base, and 15 bases lay in between.

CDR3 residues: CASSYSLGPRLSYNEQFF. Written as DNA, the CDR3 is TGTGCCAGCAGTTACTCTTTGGGGCCCCGTTTATCCTACAATGAGCAGTTCTTC. The rearrangement joins TRBV6-2 or TRBV6-3 to TRBJ2-1, with a weak D call TRBD1 (5 bases). V lost 0 bases, J lost 1 base, and 16 bases lay in between. CDR3 size: 18 residues. Germline values: CDR1 MNHEY, CDR2 SVGEGT.

V is TRBV7-2 and J is TRBJ1-3, with 12 bases matching TRBD1. CDR3 length: 15 residues. Germline lookup yields CDR1 SGHTA and CDR2 FQGNSA. V shed 5 bases, J shed 2 bases, and the junction held 1 base outside the gene matches. The CDR3 protein is CASSRDRGPGNTIYF. Here the CDR3 DNA reads TGTGCCAGCAGCCGGGACAGGGGGCCTGGAAACACCATATATTTT.